This is a list of T cell receptor beta chains from one sample in a study of T cell responses to AZD1222 COVID-19 vaccine. TCRdb keeps only in-frame clones here, not all; method: immunoSEQ multiplex PCR. The data contain fewer than 140,000 clones, 90% of them singletons. The specimen was peripheral blood, collected 28 days after the second AZD1222 dose. The receptors come from an adult who received the AZD1222 COVID-19 vaccine. CDR3s include the opening cysteine and the closing phenylalanine or tryptophan. D genes are given only for firm matches. The size field is filled for only some rows; it gives once, few, many or a size class.

DNA: TGTGCCAGCAGCCAAGATTCTCGGGGCCGGAGCTCCTACAATGAGCAGTTCTTC; CDR3: CASSQDSRGRSSYNEQFF; V: TRBV3-1/TRBV3-2; D: -; J: TRBJ2-1; size: -
DNA: TGTGCCAGCAGCGTATTCCCGAGGAACACTGAAGCTTTCTTT; CDR3: CASSVFPRNTEAFF; V: TRBV5-6; D: -; J: TRBJ1-1; size: -
DNA: TGTGCCAGCAGTGAATTAGGGACTCTGGGGGAGCTGTTTTTT; CDR3: CASSELGTLGELFF; V: TRBV2; D: -; J: TRBJ2-2; size: few
DNA: TGTGCCAGCAGTGCATTAGACACCGGGGAGCTGTTTTTT; CDR3: CASSALDTGELFF; V: TRBV6-6; D: -; J: TRBJ2-2; size: -
DNA: TGTGCCAGCAGGGGTACGGTATTAGGGATCATTAATTCACCCCTCCACTTT; CDR3: CASRGTVLGIINSPLHF; V: TRBV27; D: -; J: TRBJ1-6; size: -
DNA: TGTGCCAGCTCACCGCAACGGGGGGAACAGGGGATGAACTATGGCTACACCTTC; CDR3: CASSPQRGEQGMNYGYTF; V: TRBV18; D: TRBD1; J: TRBJ1-2; size: -
DNA: TGTGCCAGTAGGCGGACAGGGGGTCACTACAATGAGCAGTTCTTC; CDR3: CASRRTGGHYNEQFF; V: TRBV19; D: TRBD1; J: TRBJ2-1; size: -
DNA: TGTGCCAGCAGCGTAGAGGGCCCGGTAGGGGGTACGCAGTATTTT; CDR3: CASSVEGPVGGTQYF; V: TRBV9; D: -; J: TRBJ2-3; size: -
DNA: TGTGCCACCAGCAGGAGTGTTGGGGAGCTGTTTTTT; CDR3: CATSRSVGELFF; V: TRBV15; D: -; J: TRBJ2-2; size: -
DNA: TGTGCCAGCAGCTTTGGCTCTGGGGCCAACGTCCTGACTTTC; CDR3: CASSFGSGANVLTF; V: TRBV7-3; D: -; J: TRBJ2-6; size: -
DNA: TGTGCCAGGCCCAGTGGGGCGGGTGGCTACACCTTC; CDR3: CARPSGAGGYTF; V: TRBV7-2; D: -; J: TRBJ1-2; size: once
DNA: TGTGCCAGCAGCAGCAACTATAAGACAGGGGCCCGACTTGAGAGCTCCTACAATGAGCAGTTCTTC; CDR3: CASSSNYKTGARLESSYNEQFF; V: TRBV21-1; D: -; J: TRBJ2-1; size: -
DNA: TGTGCCAGCAGCGTTGGTGGGGTAGGGACTGAAGCTTTCTTT; CDR3: CASSVGGVGTEAFF; V: TRBV9; D: -; J: TRBJ1-1; size: -
DNA: TGTGCCAGTAGGGATCTAAATCAGCCCCAGCATTTT; CDR3: CASRDLNQPQHF; V: TRBV19; D: -; J: TRBJ1-5; size: -